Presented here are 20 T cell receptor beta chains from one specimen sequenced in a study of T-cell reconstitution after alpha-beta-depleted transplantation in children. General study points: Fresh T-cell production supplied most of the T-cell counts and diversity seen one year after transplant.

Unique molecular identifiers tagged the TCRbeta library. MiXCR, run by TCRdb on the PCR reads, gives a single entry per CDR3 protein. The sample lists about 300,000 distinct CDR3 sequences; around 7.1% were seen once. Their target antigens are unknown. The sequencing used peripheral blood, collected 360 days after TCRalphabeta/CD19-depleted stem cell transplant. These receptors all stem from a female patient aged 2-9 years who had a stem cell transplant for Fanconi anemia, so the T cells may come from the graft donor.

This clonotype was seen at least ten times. The DNA of the CDR3 is TGTGCCAGCAGCCCCACGAGGCCCTACACCGGGGAGCTGTTTTTT. This encodes CASSPTRPYTGELFF. The genes are TRBV6-1 and TRBJ2-2; D not certain. Trimming pared 6 bases from V and 3 bases from J, leaving 14 bases between. The germline V gene encodes CDR1 MNHNS and CDR2 SASEGT. The CDR3 runs to 15 residues.

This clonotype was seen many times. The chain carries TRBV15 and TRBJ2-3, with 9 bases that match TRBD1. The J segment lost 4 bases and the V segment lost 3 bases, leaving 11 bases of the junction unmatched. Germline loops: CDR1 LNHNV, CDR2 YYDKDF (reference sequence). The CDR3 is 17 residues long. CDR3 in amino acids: CATSRDRGGNMSDTQYF. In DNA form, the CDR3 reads TGTGCCACCAGCAGGGACAGGGGAGGAAATATGTCAGATACGCAGTATTTT.

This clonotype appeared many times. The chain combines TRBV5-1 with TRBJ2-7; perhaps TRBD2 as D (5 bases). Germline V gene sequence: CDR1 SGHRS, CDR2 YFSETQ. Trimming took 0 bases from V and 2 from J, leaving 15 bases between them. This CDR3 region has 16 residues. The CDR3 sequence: CASSLGPSRTTYEQYF. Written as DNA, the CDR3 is TGCGCCAGCAGCTTGGGCCCTAGCCGAACGACCTACGAGCAGTACTTC. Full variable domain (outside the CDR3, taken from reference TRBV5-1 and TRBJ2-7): KAGVTQTPRYLIKTRGQQVTLSCSPISGHRSVSWYQQTPGQGLQFLFEYFSETQRNKGNFPGRFSGRQFSNSRSEMNVSTLELGDSALYLCASSLGPSRTTYEQYFGPGTRLTVT.

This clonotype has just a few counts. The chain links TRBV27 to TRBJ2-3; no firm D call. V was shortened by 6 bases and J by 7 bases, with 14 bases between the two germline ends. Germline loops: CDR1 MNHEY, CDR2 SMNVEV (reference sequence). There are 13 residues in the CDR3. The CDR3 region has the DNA TGTGCCAGCAGCCCCAGGTCCGTTAATACGCAGTATTTT. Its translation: CASSPRSVNTQYF.

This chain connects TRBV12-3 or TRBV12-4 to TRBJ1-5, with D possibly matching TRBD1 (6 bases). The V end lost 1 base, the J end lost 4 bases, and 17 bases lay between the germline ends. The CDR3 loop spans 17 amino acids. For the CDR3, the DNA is TGTGCCAGCAGTTTAGGCTTAGGGCAGGGGAGTAATCAGCCCCAGCATTTT. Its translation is CASSLGLGQGSNQPQHF.

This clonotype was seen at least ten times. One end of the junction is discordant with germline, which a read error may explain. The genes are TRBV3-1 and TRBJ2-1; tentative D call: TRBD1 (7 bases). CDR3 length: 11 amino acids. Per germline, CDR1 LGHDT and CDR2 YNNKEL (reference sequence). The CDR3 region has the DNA TGTGCCAGCAGCCAAGAGACAGGGAGGATCTTC. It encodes CASSQETGRIF.

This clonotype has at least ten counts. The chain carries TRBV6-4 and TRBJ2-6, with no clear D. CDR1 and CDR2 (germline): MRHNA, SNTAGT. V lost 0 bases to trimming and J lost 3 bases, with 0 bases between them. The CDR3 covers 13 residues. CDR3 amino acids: CASSDSGANVLTF. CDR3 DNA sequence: TGTGCCAGCAGTGACTCTGGGGCCAACGTCCTGACTTTC.

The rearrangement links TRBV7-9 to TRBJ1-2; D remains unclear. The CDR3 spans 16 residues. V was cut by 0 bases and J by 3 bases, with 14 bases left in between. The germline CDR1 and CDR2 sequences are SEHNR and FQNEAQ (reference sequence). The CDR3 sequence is CASSLAVGPTYYGYTF. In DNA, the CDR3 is TGTGCCAGCAGCTTAGCGGTCGGACCCACCTACTATGGCTACACCTTC.

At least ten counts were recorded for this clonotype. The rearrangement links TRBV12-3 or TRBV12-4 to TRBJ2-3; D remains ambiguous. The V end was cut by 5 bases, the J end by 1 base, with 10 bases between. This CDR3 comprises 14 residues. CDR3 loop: CASSLGPGTDTQYF. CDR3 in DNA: TGTGCCAGCAGTCTTGGACCCGGCACAGATACGCAGTATTTT.

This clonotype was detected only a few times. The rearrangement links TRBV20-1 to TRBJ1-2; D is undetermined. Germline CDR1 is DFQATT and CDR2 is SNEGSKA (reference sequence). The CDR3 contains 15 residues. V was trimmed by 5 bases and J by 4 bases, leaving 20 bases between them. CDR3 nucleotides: TGCAGTGCTTACCATGCGCGGGCAGAGGGCTATGGCTACACCTTC. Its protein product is CSAYHARAEGYGYTF.

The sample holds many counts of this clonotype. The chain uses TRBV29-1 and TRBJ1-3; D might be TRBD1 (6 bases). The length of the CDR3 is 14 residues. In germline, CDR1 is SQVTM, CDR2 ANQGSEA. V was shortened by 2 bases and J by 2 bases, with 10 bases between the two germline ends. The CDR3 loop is CSVEPQGPGNTIYF. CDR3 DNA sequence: TGCAGCGTTGAACCCCAGGGGCCTGGAAACACCATATATTTT.

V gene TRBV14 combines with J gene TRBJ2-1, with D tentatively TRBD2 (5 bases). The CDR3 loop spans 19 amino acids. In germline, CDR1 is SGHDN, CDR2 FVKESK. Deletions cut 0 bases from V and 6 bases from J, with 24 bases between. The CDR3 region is CASSQEDEQLGRWSNEQFF. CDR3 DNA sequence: TGTGCCAGCAGCCAAGAGGACGAGCAACTAGGAAGGTGGAGCAATGAGCAGTTCTTC.

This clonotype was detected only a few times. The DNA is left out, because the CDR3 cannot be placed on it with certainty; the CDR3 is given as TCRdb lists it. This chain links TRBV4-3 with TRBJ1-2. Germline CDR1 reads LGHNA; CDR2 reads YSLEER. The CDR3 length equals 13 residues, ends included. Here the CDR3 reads CASSQVGEGSCTF.

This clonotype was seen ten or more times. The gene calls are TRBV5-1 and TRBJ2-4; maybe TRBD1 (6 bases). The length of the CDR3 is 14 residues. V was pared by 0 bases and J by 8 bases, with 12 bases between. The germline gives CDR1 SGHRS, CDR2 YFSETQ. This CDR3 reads CASSLDRVWDIQYF. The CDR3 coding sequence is TGCGCCAGCAGCTTGGACAGGGTGTGGGACATTCAGTACTTC.

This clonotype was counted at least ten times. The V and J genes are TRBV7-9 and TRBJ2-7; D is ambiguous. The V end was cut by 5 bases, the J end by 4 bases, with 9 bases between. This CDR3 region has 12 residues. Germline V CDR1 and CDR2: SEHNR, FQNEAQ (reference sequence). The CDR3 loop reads CASSRMPYEQYF. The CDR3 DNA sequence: TGTGCCAGCAGCCGTATGCCTTACGAGCAGTACTTC.

The CDR3 is CASSLMAGGGTDTQYF. DNA for the CDR3: TGTGCCAGCAGCTTGATGGCGGGGGGAGGCACAGATACGCAGTATTTT. V gene TRBV5-4 combines with J gene TRBJ2-3; 8 positions match TRBD2. V lost 1 base, J lost 1 base, and 5 bases stayed unmatched. Germline lookup yields CDR1 SGHNT and CDR2 YYREEE (reference sequence). CDR3 size: 16 residues.

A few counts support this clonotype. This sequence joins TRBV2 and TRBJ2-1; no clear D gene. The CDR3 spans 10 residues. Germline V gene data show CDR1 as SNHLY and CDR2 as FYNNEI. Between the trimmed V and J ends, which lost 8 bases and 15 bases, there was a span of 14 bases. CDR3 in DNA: TGTGCCAGCCAGGAAGGGTTAGCGTTCTTC. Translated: CASQEGLAFF.

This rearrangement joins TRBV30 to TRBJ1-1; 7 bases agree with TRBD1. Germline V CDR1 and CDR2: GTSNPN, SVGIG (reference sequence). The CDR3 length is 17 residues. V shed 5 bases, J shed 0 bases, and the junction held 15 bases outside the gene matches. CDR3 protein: CAWLSGGGLIMNTEAFF. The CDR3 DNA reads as TGTGCCTGGCTCTCGGGAGGGGGCCTGATCATGAACACTGAAGCTTTCTTT.

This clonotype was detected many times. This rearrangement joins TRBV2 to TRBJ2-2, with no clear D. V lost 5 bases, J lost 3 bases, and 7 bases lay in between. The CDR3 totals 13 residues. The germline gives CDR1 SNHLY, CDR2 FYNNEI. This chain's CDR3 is CASSLEHTGELFF. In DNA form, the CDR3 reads TGTGCCAGCAGTCTAGAGCACACCGGGGAGCTGTTTTTT.

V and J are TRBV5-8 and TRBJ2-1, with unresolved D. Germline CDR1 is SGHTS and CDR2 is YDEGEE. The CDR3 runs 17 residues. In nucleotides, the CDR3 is TGTGAGAGCTGCCTGGCCCACGGGCTAATGGGCTCCAATGAGCAGTTCTTC. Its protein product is CESCLAHGLMGSNEQFF.